A single sample gave rise to the 5 T cell receptor beta chains below, sequenced in a study of tumor-infiltrating lymphocytes in primary liver carcinoma. Germline DNA was also extracted, and blood RNA derived from unsorted whole blood. Reverse transcription of roughly 470 ng total RNA with a constant-region primer produced TCR beta cDNA. Amplification in three nested multiplex PCR rounds with slightly modified ARM-PCR gave rise to TCR beta libraries. TRBV1-TRBV30 forward primers and a C-beta reverse primer were used in the first two PCR rounds, which each ran for approximately 10 cycles. From the multiplex PCR reads, TCRdb called clonotypes with MiXCR, one entry per CDR3 protein. Seen here are fewer than 350,000 distinct CDR3 sequences, approximately 60% observed once, and the top ten hold roughly 8.6%. The specimen was peripheral blood. These receptor sequences come from a man aged 35-49 years with primary liver carcinoma and hepatitis B virus infection.

The chain couples TRBV7-8 to TRBJ2-3; 7 nucleotides line up with TRBD1. V shed 3 bases and J 3 bases; nucleotides not matched to a gene: 3. CDR1 SGHVS and CDR2 FQNEAQ come from the germline V gene. This CDR3 contains 14 residues. In DNA, the CDR3 is TGTGCCAGCAGCTTCCTGGGACAGACAGATACGCAGTATTTT. It is translated as CASSFLGQTDTQYF.

The chain carries TRBV5-1 and TRBJ2-5; the D is unclear. Trimming took off 3 bases at V and 2 bases at J, with 11 bases between the two ends. Per germline, CDR1 SGHRS and CDR2 YFSETQ. The length of the CDR3 is 14 residues. The chain's CDR3 is CASSWNPSQETQYF. The CDR3 DNA is TGCGCCAGCAGCTGGAACCCGTCGCAAGAGACCCAGTACTTC.

This clonotype was seen at least ten times. The chain is built from TRBV4-1 and TRBJ2-1, with 7 bases lining up with TRBD1. This CDR3 is 15 amino acids long. With 1 base clipped from V and 4 bases from J, the junction kept 4 bases outside the gene matches. Germline V CDR1 and CDR2: MGHRA, YSYEKL. The DNA for the CDR3 is TGCGCCAGCAGCCAAGTTCCCAGGGGGTACAATGAGCAGTTCTTC. It yields the protein CASSQVPRGYNEQFF.

CDR3 sequence reads: CSARAGASGANVLTF. The CDR3 nucleotides read TGCAGTGCTAGGGCGGGGGCCTCCGGGGCCAACGTCCTGACTTTC. The genes are TRBV20-1 and TRBJ2-6; D may be TRBD2 (7 bases). The CDR3 contains 15 residues. Germline V gives CDR1 DFQATT, CDR2 SNEGSKA (reference sequence). Trimming pared 3 bases from V and 4 bases from J, leaving 13 bases between.

This clonotype was detected ten times or more. This sequence joins TRBV29-1 and TRBJ1-2; unclear D gene. CDR1 is SQVTM, CDR2 ANQGSEA, per germline. V lost 5 bases and J 0 bases, leaving 10 bases between the germline ends. CDR3 size: 13 residues. The CDR3 region has the DNA TGCAGCGTTCTCCCCCAGACTAACTATGGCTACACCTTC. Amino acids: CSVLPQTNYGYTF.